A single sample gave rise to the 13 T cell receptor beta chains below, sequenced in a study of cytomegalovirus exposure and HLA in healthy donors. Some clones are missing from TCRdb's copy, which holds only in-frame ones; the method was immunoSEQ multiplex PCR. The sample has about 130,000 clones; 90% to 96% are singletons. The sample taken for sequencing was PBMCs. All receptors come from a man aged 18 to 30 in good health and CMV-seronegative.

The chain combines TRBV25-1 with TRBJ2-7; D unclear. Germline CDR1 reads MGHDK; CDR2 reads SYGVNS. This CDR3 is 13 amino acids long. V was trimmed by 10 bases and J by 5 bases, leaving 18 bases between them. CDR3 in DNA: TGTGCCACCCACGGAGTCAGAATGGACGAGCAGTACTTC. Translated, it gives CATHGVRMDEQYF.

The rearrangement joins TRBV11-3 to TRBJ1-1; D remains ambiguous. V dropped 3 bases and J dropped 1 base, with 9 bases sitting between them. The CDR3 spans 14 residues. Germline V gene data show CDR1 as SGHNT and CDR2 as YENEEA. DNA of the CDR3: TGTGCCAGCAGCTTCCGACGGGGGAACACTGAAGCTTTCTTT. This translates into CASSFRRGNTEAFF.

The genes are TRBV30 and TRBJ1-5, with 7 nucleotides matching TRBD1. Trimming removed 0 bases from V and 0 bases from J; junction bases left unmatched: 14. The CDR3 contains 19 residues. CDR1 GTSNPN and CDR2 SVGIG come from the germline V gene (reference sequence). The CDR3 loop reads CAWSVQQGQPGSSNQPQHF. CDR3 bases: TGTGCCTGGAGTGTACAACAGGGGCAGCCGGGGAGTAGCAATCAGCCCCAGCATTTT.

The rearrangement joins TRBV5-4 to TRBJ2-7; perhaps TRBD2 as D (5 bases). The germline V gene encodes CDR1 SGHNT and CDR2 YYREEE (reference sequence). The V end lost 3 bases, the J end lost 3 bases, and 10 bases lay between the germline ends. The CDR3 runs 13 residues. The CDR3 DNA sequence: TGTGCCAGCAGCTCGCGAGGGATCTACGAGCAGTACTTC. Its translation is CASSSRGIYEQYF.

The chain combines TRBV5-1 with TRBJ1-2, with TRBD1 matching 8 bases. V trimming: 1 base; J trimming: 2 bases; junction bases outside the gene matches: 4. The CDR3 has 15 amino acids. CDR1 is SGHRS and CDR2 is YFSETQ in the germline V gene. This CDR3 is CASSLSGQENYGYTF. CDR3 nucleotide sequence: TGCGCCAGCAGCTTGTCGGGACAGGAAAACTATGGCTACACCTTC.

The chain is built from TRBV7-9 and TRBJ2-7; the D gene is possibly TRBD2 (8 bases). Germline lookup yields CDR1 SEHNR and CDR2 FQNEAQ (reference sequence). The CDR3 covers 15 residues. The germline V and J ends were trimmed by 3 bases and 5 bases, with 17 bases remaining between them. The CDR3: CASSFRSGGGDEQYF. CDR3 coding DNA: TGTGCCAGCAGCTTCAGATCGGGAGGGGGCGACGAGCAGTACTTC.

The J gene is TRBJ2-6, the V gene TRBV11-2, with D tentatively TRBD1 (6 bases). Germline V gives CDR1 SGHAT, CDR2 FQNNGV. This CDR3 contains 16 residues. The CDR3 loop reads CAIKGVVLSGANVLTF. CDR3 sequence (DNA): TGTGCGATAAAGGGGGTAGTCCTCTCTGGGGCCAACGTCCTGACTTTC.

This clone was counted a single time. V and J are TRBV6-4 and TRBJ2-3; weak D call: TRBD1 (6 bases). Germline CDR1 is MRHNA and CDR2 is SNTAGT. Trimming shortened V by 5 bases and J by 3 bases, and 18 bases separated the two germline ends. The CDR3 covers 16 residues. The CDR3 DNA reads TGTGCCAGCAGTCTAGAAGGACCCCAGGGGACAGATACGCAGTATTTT. Protein sequence: CASSLEGPQGTDTQYF.

V gene TRBV6-5 combines with J gene TRBJ2-7, with TRBD1 matching over 7 bases. This CDR3 has 15 residues. The germline V gene has CDR1 MNHEY and CDR2 SVGAGI. V shed 8 bases, J shed 1 base, and the junction held 11 bases outside the gene matches. The CDR3 nucleotides are TGTGCCAGCGCCGTCGACAGGGCCCCATCCTACGAGCAGTACTTC. Translation gives CASAVDRAPSYEQYF.

This clone was observed a single time. The chain has TRBV7-6 and TRBJ1-2; TRBD1 might be the D (6 bases). V lost 5 bases, J lost 5 bases, and 21 bases lay in between. The CDR3 is 16 residues long. In germline, CDR1 is SGHVS, CDR2 FNYEAQ. The CDR3 loop reads CASSPNPRGQGYGYTF. CDR3 DNA sequence: TGTGCCAGCAGCCCTAATCCGCGGGGGCAGGGGTATGGCTACACCTTC.

The genes are TRBV5-8 and TRBJ2-1; the D gene is possibly TRBD1 (6 bases). This CDR3 has 13 amino acids. The germline V gene encodes CDR1 SGHTS and CDR2 YDEGEE. V dropped 7 bases and J dropped 6 bases, with 14 bases sitting between them. The chain's CDR3 is CASRRRGGNEQFF. In DNA, the CDR3 is TGTGCCAGCCGCCGCAGGGGTGGCAATGAGCAGTTCTTC. The full variable domain, its missing parts supplied by reference TRBV5-8 and TRBJ2-1, is EAGVTQSPTHLIKTRGQQATLRCSPISGHTSVYWYQQALGLGLQFLLWYDEGEERNRGNFPPRFSGRQFPNYSSELNVNALELEDSALYLCASRRRGGNEQFFGPGTRLTVL.

The J gene is TRBJ1-4, the V gene TRBV27; D is undetermined. V lost 6 bases and J lost 7, with 18 bases in between. Germline CDR1 MNHEY, CDR2 SMNVEV (reference sequence). This CDR3 region has 15 residues. The CDR3 protein is CASRPREVGGEKLFF. The CDR3, as DNA: TGTGCCAGCAGGCCTAGGGAGGTAGGAGGTGAAAAACTGTTTTTT.

The chain couples TRBV11-3 to TRBJ2-3; 10 positions agree with TRBD2. V gave up 7 bases and J gave up 5 bases; unmatched junction bases: 3. Germline lookup yields CDR1 SGHNT and CDR2 YENEEA. The CDR3 is made up of 13 amino acids. For the CDR3, the DNA is TGTGCCAGCAAGCGGGAGGGCATAGATACGCAGTATTTT. Its protein product is CASKREGIDTQYF.